This is a list of T cell receptor beta chains from one sample in a study of OX40 agonist ivuxolimab in advanced cancers. Method: immunoSEQ multiplex PCR; TCRdb's copy keeps in-frame clones and lacks some. The table lists tens of thousands of clones, over 65% of them singletons. The sample in question was CD4+ or CD8+ T cells sorted from blood, obtained in a trial of the OX40 agonist ivuxolimab. These receptors were taken from an adult with an advanced solid tumor such as melanoma, head and neck, liver or kidney cancer. The CDR3 runs from the conserved cysteine through the conserved F or W. Each record gives: J gene, V gene, clone size, D gene, CDR3 protein, CDR3 DNA. A D gene is named only where the DNA matches it firmly. Clone size is not always given. Where it is, it says once, few, many or a class for expanded clones.

>TRBJ2-3|TRBV5-1|NA|NA
CASSLAGDTQYF
TGCGCCAGCAGCTTGGCAGGCGATACGCAGTATTTT
>TRBJ2-7|TRBV7-8|NA|TRBD2
CASSREGHPSSYEQYF
TGTGCCAGCAGCCGGGAGGGACATCCAAGCTCCTACGAGCAGTACTTC
>TRBJ2-2|TRBV2|NA|NA
CASSVVALLGELFF
TGTGCCAGCAGTGTCGTCGCACTGCTCGGGGAGCTGTTTTTT
>TRBJ2-2|TRBV4-1|NA|TRBD2
CASSQDPMGGTGELFF
TGCGCCAGCAGCCAAGATCCGATGGGGGGGACCGGGGAGCTGTTTTTT
>TRBJ2-5|TRBV5-1|NA|NA
CASSLRQGSKETQYF
TGCGCCAGCAGCTTGAGGCAGGGAAGTAAAGAGACCCAGTACTTC
>TRBJ2-1|TRBV27|NA|TRBD2
CASSSLAGSYNEQFF
TGTGCCAGCAGCTCACTAGCGGGCTCCTACAATGAGCAGTTCTTC
>TRBJ2-7|TRBV6-6|NA|NA
CASRIWWGAENEQYF
TGTGCCAGCAGAATTTGGTGGGGGGCCGAGAACGAGCAGTACTTC
>TRBJ2-7|TRBV28|NA|TRBD2
CASSLNRGLADEQYF
TGTGCCAGCTCCCTTAACCGGGGACTAGCGGACGAGCAGTACTTC
>TRBJ2-2|TRBV5-6|NA|NA
CASSLAGTVNTGELFF
TGTGCCAGCAGCTTGGCCGGGACGGTGAACACCGGGGAGCTGTTTTTT
>TRBJ2-1|TRBV5-6|NA|TRBD1
CASSLGGQGNEQFF
TGTGCCAGCAGCTTGGGGGGACAGGGGAATGAGCAGTTCTTC
>TRBJ2-7|TRBV6-1|NA|NA
CASSDRNRDHEQYF
TGTGCCAGCAGTGATCGAAACAGGGACCACGAGCAGTACTTC
>TRBJ2-4|TRBV7-9|NA|NA
CASSFIEANIQYF
TGTGCCAGCAGCTTTATCGAGGCGAACATTCAGTACTTC
>TRBJ1-2|TRBV5-1|NA|TRBD1
CASSQGQSVYGYTF
TGCGCCAGCAGCCAGGGACAGAGCGTCTATGGCTACACCTTC
>TRBJ1-1|TRBV9|NA|NA
CASNVVQVGTEAFF
TGTGCCAGCAACGTAGTACAGGTGGGCACTGAAGCTTTCTTT
>TRBJ2-1|TRBV6-6|few|NA
CASSPLAASYNEQFF
TGTGCCAGCAGTCCCTTAGCGGCATCCTACAATGAGCAGTTCTTC
>TRBJ1-4|TRBV28|NA|NA
CASSWGGDEKLFF
TGTGCCAGCAGTTGGGGAGGTGATGAAAAACTGTTTTTT
>TRBJ1-2|TRBV29-1|NA|TRBD1
CSVMGTGQPNYGYTF
TGCAGCGTGATGGGGACAGGCCAACCTAACTATGGCTACACCTTC
>TRBJ1-1|TRBV25-1|few|NA
CASSGQKGTEAFF
TGTGCCAGCAGCGGACAGAAGGGAACTGAAGCTTTCTTT
>TRBJ2-7|TRBV28|NA|NA
CASSLGGYSYEQYF
TGTGCCAGCAGTTTAGGAGGATACTCCTACGAGCAGTACTTC
>TRBJ1-2|TRBV5-6|NA|NA
CASSLVGQPPNYGYTF
TGTGCCAGCAGCTTGGTAGGACAGCCGCCTAACTATGGCTACACCTTC
>TRBJ2-5|TRBV27|NA|NA
CASGIVKQYF
TGTGCCAGCGGGATTGTAAAGCAGTACTTC
>TRBJ1-1|TRBV11-2|NA|NA
CASSPRQGIEAFF
TGTGCCAGCAGCCCCCGCCAGGGAATTGAAGCTTTCTTT
>TRBJ2-2|TRBV27|medium-sized|TRBD2
CASSPGTSGVNRYTGELFF
TGTGCCAGCAGTCCAGGGACTAGCGGAGTTAATAGATACACCGGGGAGCTGTTTTTT
>TRBJ2-2|TRBV18|NA|NA
CASSPRGTGELFF
TGTGCCAGCTCCCCCAGGGGCACCGGGGAGCTGTTTTTT
>TRBJ2-7|TRBV9|NA|NA
CASSVGGTTTYEQYF
TGTGCCAGCAGCGTAGGGGGGACCACTACCTACGAGCAGTACTTC
>TRBJ2-5|TRBV29-1|NA|NA
CSVYTDSAQETQYF
TGCAGCGTTTACACTGACAGCGCCCAAGAGACCCAGTACTTC
>TRBJ1-5|TRBV7-8|NA|NA
CASSLGGRGQPQHF
TGTGCCAGCAGCTTAGGAGGGCGGGGTCAGCCCCAGCATTTT
>TRBJ2-3|TRBV21-1|NA|NA
CARIPLGSHTQYF
TGTGCCCGTATACCCTTGGGCTCCCATACGCAGTATTTT